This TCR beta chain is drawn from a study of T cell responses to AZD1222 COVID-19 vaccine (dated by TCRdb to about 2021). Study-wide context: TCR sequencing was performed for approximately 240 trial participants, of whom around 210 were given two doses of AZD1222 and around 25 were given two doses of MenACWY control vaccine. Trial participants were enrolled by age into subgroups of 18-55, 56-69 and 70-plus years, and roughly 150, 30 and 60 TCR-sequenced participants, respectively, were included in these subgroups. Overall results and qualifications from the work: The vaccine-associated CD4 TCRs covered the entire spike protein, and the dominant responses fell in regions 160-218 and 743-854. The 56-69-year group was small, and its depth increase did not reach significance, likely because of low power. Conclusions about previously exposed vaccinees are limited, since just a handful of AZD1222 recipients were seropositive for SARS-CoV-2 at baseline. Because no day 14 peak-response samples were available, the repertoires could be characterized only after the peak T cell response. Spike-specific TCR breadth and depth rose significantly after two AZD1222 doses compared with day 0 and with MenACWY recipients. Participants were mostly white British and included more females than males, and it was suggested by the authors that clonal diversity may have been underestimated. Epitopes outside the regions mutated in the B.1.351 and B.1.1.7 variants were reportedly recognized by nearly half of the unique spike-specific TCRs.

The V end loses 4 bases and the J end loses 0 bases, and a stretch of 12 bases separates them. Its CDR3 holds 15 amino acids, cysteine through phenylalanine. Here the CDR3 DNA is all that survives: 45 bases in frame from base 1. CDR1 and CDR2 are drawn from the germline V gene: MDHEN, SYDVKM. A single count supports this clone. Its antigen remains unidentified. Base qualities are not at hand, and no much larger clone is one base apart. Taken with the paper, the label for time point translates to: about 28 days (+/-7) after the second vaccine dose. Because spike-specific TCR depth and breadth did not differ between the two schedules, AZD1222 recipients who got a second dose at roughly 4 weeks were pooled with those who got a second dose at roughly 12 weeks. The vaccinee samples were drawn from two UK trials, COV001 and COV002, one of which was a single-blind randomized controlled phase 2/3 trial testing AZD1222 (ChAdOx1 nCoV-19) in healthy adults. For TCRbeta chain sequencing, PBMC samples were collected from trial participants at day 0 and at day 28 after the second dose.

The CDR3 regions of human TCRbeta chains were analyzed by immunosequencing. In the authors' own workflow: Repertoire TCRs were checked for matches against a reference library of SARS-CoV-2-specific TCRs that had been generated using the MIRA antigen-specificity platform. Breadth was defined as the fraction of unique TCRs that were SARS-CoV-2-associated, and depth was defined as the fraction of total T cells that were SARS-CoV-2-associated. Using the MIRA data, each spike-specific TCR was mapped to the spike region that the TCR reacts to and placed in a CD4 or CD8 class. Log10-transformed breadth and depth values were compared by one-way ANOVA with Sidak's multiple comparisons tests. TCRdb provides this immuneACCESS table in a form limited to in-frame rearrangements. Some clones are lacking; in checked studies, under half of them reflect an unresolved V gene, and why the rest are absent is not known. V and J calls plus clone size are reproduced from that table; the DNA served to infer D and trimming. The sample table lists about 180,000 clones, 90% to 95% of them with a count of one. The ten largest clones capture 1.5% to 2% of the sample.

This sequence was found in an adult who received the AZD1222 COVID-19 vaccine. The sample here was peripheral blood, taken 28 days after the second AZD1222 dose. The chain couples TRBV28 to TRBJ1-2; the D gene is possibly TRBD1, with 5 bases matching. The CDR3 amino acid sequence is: CASSSYRRTNYGYTF. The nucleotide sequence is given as TGTGCCAGCAGTTCGTACAGGCGGACTAACTATGGCTACACCTTC.